This T cell receptor (beta chain) stems from a study of OX40 agonist ivuxolimab in advanced cancers. Across the study: The patients received agonistic anti-OX40 (CD134) antibody ivuxolimab. Overall study findings and caveats: Some of the nonresponding patients also showed low levels of normalized T-cell clonal expansion. Blood T cells, both CD4+ and CD8+, expanded clonally by week 6 at 0.1 to 3.0 mg/kg.

CDR3 length equals 14 residues. Trimming removed 3 bases from V and 8 bases from J; junction bases left unmatched: 7. The germline CDR1 and CDR2 sequences are SGHRS and YFSETQ. At baseline, cycle 4 day 1, and cycle 7 day 1, blood was sampled. As to this clone: The antigen is not known.

Measured with immunoSEQ multiplex PCR; TCRdb has only the in-frame clones, and not every one. The top ten clones hold about 0.8% of a sample with roughly 60,000 clones, approximately 86% of them seen once. The sequence was collected from an adult with an advanced solid tumor such as melanoma, head and neck, liver or kidney cancer. This chain joins TRBV5-1 and TRBJ1-4; 7 bases match TRBD1. The sample consisted of CD4+ or CD8+ T cells sorted from blood, taken in a trial of the OX40 agonist ivuxolimab. DNA for the CDR3: TGCGCCAGCAGCTCCGGGACAGCAGCCGAAAAACTGTTTTTT. This encodes CASSSGTAAEKLFF.